This T cell receptor beta chain emerged from a study of blood T cell repertoires in COVID-19. V was clipped by 3 bases and J by 3 bases; unmatched bases: 5. This CDR3 spans 14 amino acids. Germline lookup yields CDR1 KGHSH and CDR2 LQKENI. Clones were sequenced by immunoSEQ multiplex PCR, and TCRdb holds only the in-frame ones, with some missing. The profile shows roughly 400,000 clones, approximately 90% of them singletons. Across over 20 US areas, participants ranged in age from roughly 18 to 95 years. In assigning cohorts, the study relied on participant-reported clinical history. The chain carries TRBV18 and TRBJ2-7; 7 bases fit TRBD2. The receptor was derived from a woman aged 18-29 years who had been exposed to COVID-19. The sequencing sample was made of PBMCs or T cells enriched from blood (not recorded which). The CDR3 loop reads CASSPLADLYEQYF. The CDR3 DNA follows: TGTGCCAGCTCACCTCTAGCGGACCTCTACGAGCAGTACTTC.